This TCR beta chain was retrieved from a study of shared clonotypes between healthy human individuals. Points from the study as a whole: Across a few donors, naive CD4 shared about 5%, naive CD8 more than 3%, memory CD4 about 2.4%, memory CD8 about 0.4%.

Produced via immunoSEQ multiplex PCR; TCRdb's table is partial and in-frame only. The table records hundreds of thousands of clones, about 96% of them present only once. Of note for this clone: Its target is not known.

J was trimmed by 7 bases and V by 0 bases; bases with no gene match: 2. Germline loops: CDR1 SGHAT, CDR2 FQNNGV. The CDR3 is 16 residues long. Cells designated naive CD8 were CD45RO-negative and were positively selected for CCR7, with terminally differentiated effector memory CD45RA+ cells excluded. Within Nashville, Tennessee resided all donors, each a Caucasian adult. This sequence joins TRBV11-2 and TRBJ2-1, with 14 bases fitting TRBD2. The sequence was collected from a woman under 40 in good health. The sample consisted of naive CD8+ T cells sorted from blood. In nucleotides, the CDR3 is TGTGCCAGCAGCTTAGAGGGACTAGCGGGAGATAATGAGCAGTTCTTC. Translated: CASSLEGLAGDNEQFF.